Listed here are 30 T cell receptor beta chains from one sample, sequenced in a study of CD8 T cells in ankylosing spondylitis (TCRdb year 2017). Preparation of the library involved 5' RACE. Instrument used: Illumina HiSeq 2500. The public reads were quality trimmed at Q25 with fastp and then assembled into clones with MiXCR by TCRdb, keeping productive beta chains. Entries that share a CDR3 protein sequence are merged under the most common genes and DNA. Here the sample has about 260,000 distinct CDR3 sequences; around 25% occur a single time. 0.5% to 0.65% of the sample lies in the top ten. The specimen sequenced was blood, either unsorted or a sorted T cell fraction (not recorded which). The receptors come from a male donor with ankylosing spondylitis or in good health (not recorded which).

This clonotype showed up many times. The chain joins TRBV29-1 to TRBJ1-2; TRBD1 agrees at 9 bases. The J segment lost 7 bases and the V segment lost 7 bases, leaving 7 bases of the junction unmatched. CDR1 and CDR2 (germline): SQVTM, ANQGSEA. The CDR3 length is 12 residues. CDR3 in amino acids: CSATGGAAGYTF. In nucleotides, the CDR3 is TGCAGCGCCACAGGGGGCGCGGCTGGCTACACCTTC.

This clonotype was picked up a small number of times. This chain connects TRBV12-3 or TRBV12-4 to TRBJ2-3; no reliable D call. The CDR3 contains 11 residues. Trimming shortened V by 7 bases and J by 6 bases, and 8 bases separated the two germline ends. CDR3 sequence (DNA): TGTGCCAGCAACATGGGGGATACGCAGTATTTT. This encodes CASNMGDTQYF.

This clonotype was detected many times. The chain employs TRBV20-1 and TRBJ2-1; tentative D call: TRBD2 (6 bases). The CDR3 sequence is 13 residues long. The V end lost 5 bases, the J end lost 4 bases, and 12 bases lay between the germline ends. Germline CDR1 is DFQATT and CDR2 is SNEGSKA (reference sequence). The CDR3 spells CSADQGTYNEQFF. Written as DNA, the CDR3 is TGCAGTGCTGACCAAGGGACTTACAATGAGCAGTTCTTC.

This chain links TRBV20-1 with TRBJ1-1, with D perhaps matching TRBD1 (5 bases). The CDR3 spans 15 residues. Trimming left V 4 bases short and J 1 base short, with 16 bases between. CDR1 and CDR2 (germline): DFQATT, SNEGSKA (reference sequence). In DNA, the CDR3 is TGCAGTGCTAAGGGGCCTCTGGGGACGAACACTGAAGCTTTCTTT. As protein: CSAKGPLGTNTEAFF.

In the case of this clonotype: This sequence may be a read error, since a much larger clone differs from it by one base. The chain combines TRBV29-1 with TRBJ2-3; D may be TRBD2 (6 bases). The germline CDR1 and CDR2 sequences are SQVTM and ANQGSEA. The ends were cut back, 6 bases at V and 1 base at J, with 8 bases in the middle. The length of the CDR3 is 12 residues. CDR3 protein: CSVGGGTDTQYF. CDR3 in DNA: TGCAGCGTGGGCGGGGGCACAGATACGCAGTATTTT.

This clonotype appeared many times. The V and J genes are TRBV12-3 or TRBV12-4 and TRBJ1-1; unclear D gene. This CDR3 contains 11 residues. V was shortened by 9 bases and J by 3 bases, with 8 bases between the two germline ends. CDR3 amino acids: CASGRDTEAFF. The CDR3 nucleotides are TGTGCCAGTGGCCGAGACACTGAAGCTTTCTTT.

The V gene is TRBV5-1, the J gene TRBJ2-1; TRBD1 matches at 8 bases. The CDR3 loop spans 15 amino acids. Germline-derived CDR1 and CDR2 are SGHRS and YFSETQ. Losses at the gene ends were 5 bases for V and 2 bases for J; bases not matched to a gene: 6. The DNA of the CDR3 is TGCGCCAGCAGTCGACAGGGGACCACCTACAATGAGCAGTTCTTC. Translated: CASSRQGTTYNEQFF.

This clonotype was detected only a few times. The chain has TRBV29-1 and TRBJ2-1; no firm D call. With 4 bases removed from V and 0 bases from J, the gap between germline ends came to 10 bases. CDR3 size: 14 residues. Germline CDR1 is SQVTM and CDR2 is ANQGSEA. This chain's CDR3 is CSVGFKSSYNEQFF. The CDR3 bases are TGCAGCGTTGGATTCAAAAGCTCCTACAATGAGCAGTTCTTC.

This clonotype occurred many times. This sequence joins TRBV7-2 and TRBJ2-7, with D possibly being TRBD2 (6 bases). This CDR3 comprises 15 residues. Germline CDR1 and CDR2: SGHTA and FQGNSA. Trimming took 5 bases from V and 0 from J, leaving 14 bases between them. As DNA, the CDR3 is TGTGCCAGCAGCAAGGACTACCTGAGCTCCTACGAGCAGTACTTC. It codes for CASSKDYLSSYEQYF.

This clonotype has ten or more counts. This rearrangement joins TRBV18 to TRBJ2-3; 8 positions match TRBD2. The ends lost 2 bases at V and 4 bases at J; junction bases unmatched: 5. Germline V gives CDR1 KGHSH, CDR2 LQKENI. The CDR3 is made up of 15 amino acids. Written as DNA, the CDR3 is TGTGCCAGCTCACCAAGTCGGGGGGGCTCAGATACGCAGTATTTT. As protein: CASSPSRGGSDTQYF.

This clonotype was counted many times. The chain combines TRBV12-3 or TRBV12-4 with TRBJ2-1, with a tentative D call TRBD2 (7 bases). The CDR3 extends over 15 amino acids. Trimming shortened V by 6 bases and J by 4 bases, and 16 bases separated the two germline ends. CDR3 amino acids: CASSPRGGRYNEQFF. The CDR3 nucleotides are TGTGCCAGCAGCCCCCGCGGGGGCCGTTACAATGAGCAGTTCTTC.

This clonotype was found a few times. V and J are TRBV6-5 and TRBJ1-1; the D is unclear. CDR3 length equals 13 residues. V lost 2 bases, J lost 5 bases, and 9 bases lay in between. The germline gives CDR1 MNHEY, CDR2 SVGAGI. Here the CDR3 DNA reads TGTGCCAGCAGTTACCGAGACGGGACTGAAGCTTTCTTT. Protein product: CASSYRDGTEAFF.

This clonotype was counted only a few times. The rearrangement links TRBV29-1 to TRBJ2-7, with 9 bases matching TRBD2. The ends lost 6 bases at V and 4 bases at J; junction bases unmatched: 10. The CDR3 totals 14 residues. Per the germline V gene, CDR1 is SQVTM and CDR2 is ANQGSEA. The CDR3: CSVGGGGSLYEQYF. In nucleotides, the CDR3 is TGCAGCGTCGGCGGGGGGGGTTCCCTTTACGAGCAGTACTTC.

The CDR3 protein is CASRKSTPGRDLYF. CDR3 sequence (DNA): TGTGCCAGCAGAAAATCCACCCCCGGCCGCGATCTGTACTTC. The J gene is TRBJ2-7, the V gene TRBV28; D unclear. The CDR3 length is 14 residues. V was clipped by 6 bases and J by 12 bases, with 24 bases between them. CDR1 MDHEN and CDR2 SYDVKM come from the germline V gene.

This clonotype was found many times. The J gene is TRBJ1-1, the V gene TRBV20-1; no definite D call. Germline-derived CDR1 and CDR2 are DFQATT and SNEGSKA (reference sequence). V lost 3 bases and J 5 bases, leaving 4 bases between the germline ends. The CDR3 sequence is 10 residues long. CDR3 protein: CSASSTEAFF. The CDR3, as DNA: TGCAGTGCTAGTAGTACTGAAGCTTTCTTT.

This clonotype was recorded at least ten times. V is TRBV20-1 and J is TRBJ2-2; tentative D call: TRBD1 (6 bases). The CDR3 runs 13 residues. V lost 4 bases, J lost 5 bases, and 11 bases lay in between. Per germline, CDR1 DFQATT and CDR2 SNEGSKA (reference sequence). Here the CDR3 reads CSATTQGTGELFF. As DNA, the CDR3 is TGCAGTGCTACCACACAGGGAACCGGGGAGCTGTTTTTT.

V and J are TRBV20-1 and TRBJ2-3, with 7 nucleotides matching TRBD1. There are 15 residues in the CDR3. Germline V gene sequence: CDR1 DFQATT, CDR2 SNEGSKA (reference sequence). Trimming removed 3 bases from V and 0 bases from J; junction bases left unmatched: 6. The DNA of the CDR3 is TGCAGTGCTAGCGGAGACAGGGAGAGCACAGATACGCAGTATTTT. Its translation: CSASGDRESTDTQYF.

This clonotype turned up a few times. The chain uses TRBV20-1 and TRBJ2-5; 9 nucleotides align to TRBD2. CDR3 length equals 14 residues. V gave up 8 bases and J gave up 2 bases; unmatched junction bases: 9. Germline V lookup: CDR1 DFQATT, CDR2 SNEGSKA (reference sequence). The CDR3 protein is CSRAGLAGQETQYF. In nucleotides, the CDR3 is TGCAGTCGAGCGGGGCTAGCGGGGCAAGAGACCCAGTACTTC.

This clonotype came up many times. The CDR3 sequence: CSGRTGPEKLFF. DNA of the CDR3: TGCAGCGGTCGGACAGGTCCTGAAAAACTGTTTTTT. The chain is built from TRBV29-1 and TRBJ1-4; 7 bases are shared with TRBD1. CDR1 is SQVTM and CDR2 is ANQGSEA in the germline V gene. J was trimmed by 7 bases and V by 7 bases; bases with no gene match: 6. CDR3 length equals 12 residues.

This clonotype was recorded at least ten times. The CDR3 bases are TGTGCCAGCACCGTAGGCTACCTTGGAGATACGCAGTATTTT. It yields the protein CASTVGYLGDTQYF. The chain employs TRBV7-8 and TRBJ2-3; D gene unclear. Germline values: CDR1 SGHVS, CDR2 FQNEAQ. The CDR3 consists of 14 residues. Trimming removed 7 bases from V and 5 bases from J, with 16 bases in between. Complete variable domain (other parts from reference TRBV7-8 and TRBJ2-3): GAGVSQSPRYKVAKRGQDVALRCDPISGHVSLFWYQQALGQGPEFLTYFQNEAQLDKSGLPSDRFFAERPEGSVSTLKIQRTQQEDSAVYLCASTVGYLGDTQYFGPGTRLTVL.

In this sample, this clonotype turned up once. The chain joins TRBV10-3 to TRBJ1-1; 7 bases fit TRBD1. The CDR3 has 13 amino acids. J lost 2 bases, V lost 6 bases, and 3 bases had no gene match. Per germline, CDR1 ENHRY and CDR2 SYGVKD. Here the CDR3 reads CAIRGQPNTEAFF. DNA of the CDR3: TGTGCCATCAGGGGACAGCCCAACACTGAAGCTTTCTTT.

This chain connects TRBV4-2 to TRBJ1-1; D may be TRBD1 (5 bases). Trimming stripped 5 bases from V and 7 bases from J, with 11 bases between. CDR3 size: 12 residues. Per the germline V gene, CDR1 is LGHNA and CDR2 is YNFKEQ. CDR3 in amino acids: CASSTRALEAFF. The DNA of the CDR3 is TGTGCCAGCAGCACCAGGGCGCTTGAAGCTTTCTTT.

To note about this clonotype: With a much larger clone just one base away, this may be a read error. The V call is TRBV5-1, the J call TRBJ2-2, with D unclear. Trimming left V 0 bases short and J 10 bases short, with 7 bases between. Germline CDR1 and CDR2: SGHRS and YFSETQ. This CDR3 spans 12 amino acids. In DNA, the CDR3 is TGCGCCAGCAGCTTGGCCCAGGAGGAGCTGTTTTTT. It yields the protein CASSLAQEELFF.

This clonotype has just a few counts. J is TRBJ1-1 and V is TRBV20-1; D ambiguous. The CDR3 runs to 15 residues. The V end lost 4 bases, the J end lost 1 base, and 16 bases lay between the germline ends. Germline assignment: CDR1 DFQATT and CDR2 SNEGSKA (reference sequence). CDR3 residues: CSAKWVHGTNTEAFF. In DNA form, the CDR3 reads TGCAGTGCTAAGTGGGTCCACGGAACGAACACTGAAGCTTTCTTT.

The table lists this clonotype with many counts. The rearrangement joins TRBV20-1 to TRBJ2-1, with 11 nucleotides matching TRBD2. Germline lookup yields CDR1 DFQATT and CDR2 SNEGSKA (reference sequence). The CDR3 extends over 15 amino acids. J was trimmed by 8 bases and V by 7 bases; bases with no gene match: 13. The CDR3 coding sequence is TGCAGTGTCCCTAGCGGGGGGTCTGGAGGGGATGAGCAGTTCTTC. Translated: CSVPSGGSGGDEQFF.

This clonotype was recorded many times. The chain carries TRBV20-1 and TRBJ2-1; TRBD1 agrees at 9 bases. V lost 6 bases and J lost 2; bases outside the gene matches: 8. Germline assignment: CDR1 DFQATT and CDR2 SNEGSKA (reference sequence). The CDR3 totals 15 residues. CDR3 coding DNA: TGCAGTGCCAATCCTACAGGGGGCCCCTACAATGAGCAGTTCTTC. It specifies CSANPTGGPYNEQFF.

The CDR3 loop is CASSKERDWLDTQYF. CDR3 bases: TGTGCCAGCAGCAAAGAGCGGGATTGGTTAGATACGCAGTATTTT. V and J are TRBV11-2 and TRBJ2-3, with 7 bases that match TRBD2. V shed 5 bases, J shed 5 bases, and the junction held 10 bases outside the gene matches. Looked up from germline, CDR1 is SGHAT and CDR2 is FQNNGV. This CDR3 has 15 residues.

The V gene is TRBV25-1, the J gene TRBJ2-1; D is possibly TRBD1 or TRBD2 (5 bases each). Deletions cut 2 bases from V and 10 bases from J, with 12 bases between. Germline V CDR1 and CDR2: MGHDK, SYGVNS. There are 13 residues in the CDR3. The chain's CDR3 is CASSEVQGGEQFF. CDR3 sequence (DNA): TGTGCCAGCAGTGAAGTTCAGGGCGGGGAGCAGTTCTTC. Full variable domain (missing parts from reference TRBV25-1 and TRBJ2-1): EADIYQTPRYLVIGTGKKITLECSQTMGHDKMYWYQQDPGMELHLIHYSYGVNSTEKGDLSSESTVSRIRTEHFPLTLESARPSHTSQYLCASSEVQGGEQFFGPGTRLTVL.

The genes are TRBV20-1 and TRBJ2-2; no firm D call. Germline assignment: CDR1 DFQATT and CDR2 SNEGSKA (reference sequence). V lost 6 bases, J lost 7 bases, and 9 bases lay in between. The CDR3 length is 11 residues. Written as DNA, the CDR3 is TGCAGTGCCCAGGACCTCGGGGAGCTGTTTTTT. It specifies CSAQDLGELFF.

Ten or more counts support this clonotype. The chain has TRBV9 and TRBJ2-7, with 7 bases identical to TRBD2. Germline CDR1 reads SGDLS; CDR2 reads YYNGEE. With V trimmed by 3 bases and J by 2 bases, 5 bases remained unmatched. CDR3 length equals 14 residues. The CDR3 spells CASSAFGTTYEQYF. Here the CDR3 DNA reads TGTGCCAGCAGCGCCTTTGGGACTACCTACGAGCAGTACTTC.